The clone carrying this T cell receptor beta chain showed up just a few times. Its antigen is currently unknown. Expressed TCRB transcripts got sequenced, as all isolated RNA was reverse transcribed. Clones were sequenced by immunoSEQ multiplex PCR, and TCRdb holds only the in-frame ones, with some missing. The sample yields about 700,000 clones, around an eighth seen once. CDR1 and CDR2 from the germline V gene are SGHTA and FQGNSA. Trimming took off 3 bases at V and 8 bases at J, with 13 bases between the two ends. The length of the CDR3 is 13 residues. These data originate in a study of beta chain features in type 1 diabetes. Study background: In all, around 99 million sorted cells from all samples were analyzed. The study's findings and limits: Among all four CD4+ subsets, Type 1 diabetes patients had TCRB CDR3s that were moderately but significantly shorter.

Sequencing was performed on naive CD4+ T cells from blood. The chain employs TRBV7-2 and TRBJ1-2; unclear D gene. This receptor was obtained from a man aged 18 to 29 with type 1 diabetes. CDR3 residues: CASSFHGVGGYTF. In DNA, the CDR3 is TGTGCCAGCAGCTTCCATGGAGTCGGCGGCTACACCTTC.